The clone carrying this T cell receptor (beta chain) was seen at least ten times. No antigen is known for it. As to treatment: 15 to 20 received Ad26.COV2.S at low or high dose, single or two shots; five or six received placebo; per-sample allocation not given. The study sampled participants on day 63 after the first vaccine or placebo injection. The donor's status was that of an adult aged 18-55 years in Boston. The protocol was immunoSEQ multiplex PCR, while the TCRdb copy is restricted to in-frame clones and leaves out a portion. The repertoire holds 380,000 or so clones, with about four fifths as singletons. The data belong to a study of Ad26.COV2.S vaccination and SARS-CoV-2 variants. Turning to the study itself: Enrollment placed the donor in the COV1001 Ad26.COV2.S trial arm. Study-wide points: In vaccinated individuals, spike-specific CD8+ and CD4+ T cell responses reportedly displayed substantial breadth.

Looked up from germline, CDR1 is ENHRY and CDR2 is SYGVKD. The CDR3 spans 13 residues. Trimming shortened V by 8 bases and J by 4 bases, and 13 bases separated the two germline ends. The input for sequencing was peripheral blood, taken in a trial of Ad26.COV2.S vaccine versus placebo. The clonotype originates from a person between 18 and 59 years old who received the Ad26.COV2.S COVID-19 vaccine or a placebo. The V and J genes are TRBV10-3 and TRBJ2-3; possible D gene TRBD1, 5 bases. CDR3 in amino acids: CAIGAQAPDTQYF. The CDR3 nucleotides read TGTGCCATCGGGGCACAGGCCCCAGATACGCAGTATTTT.